The entry below gives a single T cell receptor (beta chain) sequence along with its context. The antigen is not known. This entry comes from a study of CD8 T cells in ankylosing spondylitis. TCRdb re-called the 5' RACE reads with MiXCR, one entry per CDR3 protein. The sample holds a few hundred thousand distinct CDR3 sequences; roughly 20% are singletons and the top ten take approximately 3.7%. Findings and limits, study-wide: Blood from ankylosing spondylitis patients appeared to carry a characteristic roughly 8-variant TCR beta motif.

CDR1 is SGHTA and CDR2 is FQGNSA in the germline V gene. Trimming took 2 bases from V and 4 from J, leaving 3 bases between them. This CDR3 is 11 amino acids long. Sequencing was performed on blood, either unsorted or a sorted T cell fraction (not recorded which). The clonotype originates from a female donor with ankylosing spondylitis or in good health (not recorded which). The genes are TRBV7-2 and TRBJ2-7, with unresolved D. The CDR3 spells CASSLLYEQYF. In DNA form, the CDR3 reads TGTGCCAGCAGCTTACTGTACGAGCAGTACTTC. Variable domain in full (rest from reference TRBV7-2 and TRBJ2-7): GAGVSQSPSNKVTEKGKDVELRCDPISGHTALYWYRQSLGQGLEFLIYFQGNSAPDKSGLPSDRFSAERTGGSVSTLTIQRTQQEDSAVYLCASSLLYEQYFGPGTRLTVT.